These T cell receptor beta chains were read from a single sample in a study of blood T cell repertoires in COVID-19. Assay used: immunoSEQ multiplex PCR; TCRdb lists only in-frame clones, some missing. Here the sample spans tens of thousands of clones, about 90% being singletons. The sequenced sample was peripheral blood. The receptors originated from a man over 45 with active COVID-19. Each CDR3 is given with its conserved first and last residue. Fields, in order: J gene, V gene, D gene, clone size, CDR3 DNA, CDR3 protein. The D gene is left open where the match is weak. Size is stated for part of the rows, as once, few or many counts, or as a class when the clone is expanded.

TRBJ2-5	TRBV3-1/TRBV3-2	-	-	TGTGCCAGCAGCCAAGAGGCCTTCCAAGAGACCCAGTACTTC	CASSQEAFQETQYF
TRBJ1-4	TRBV4-1	TRBD1	-	TGCGCCAGCAGCCTAGGGACAGGGGGCTTTGAAAAACTGTTTTTT	CASSLGTGGFEKLFF
TRBJ2-2	TRBV24-1	-	-	TGTGCCACCAGTGACCTCGTTACCGGGGAGCTGTTTTTT	CATSDLVTGELFF
TRBJ1-5	TRBV3-1/TRBV3-2	-	-	TGTGCCAGCAGCCAAGAGTATAGCAATCAGCCCCAGCATTTT	CASSQEYSNQPQHF
TRBJ2-7	TRBV2	TRBD2	-	TGTGCCAGCAGTGAATATGCGGGGGGCGGAAGCGAGCAGTACTTC	CASSEYAGGGSEQYF
TRBJ1-3	TRBV3-1/TRBV3-2	-	once	TGTGCCAGCAGCCAGCGGACAGTCTCTGGAAACACCATATATTTT	CASSQRTVSGNTIYF
TRBJ1-2	TRBV7-3	-	-	TGTGCCAGCAGCTCCGCGCCCGGGGCGGGAGGCTACACCTTC	CASSSAPGAGGYTF
TRBJ1-2	TRBV28	TRBD1	-	TGTGCCAGCAGCAATTCAGGGGGTGGCTACACCTTC	CASSNSGGGYTF
TRBJ1-5	TRBV3-1/TRBV3-2	TRBD1	-	TGTGCCAGCAGCTCGGACAGGGAAGGGGGTCAGCCCCAGCATTTT	CASSSDREGGQPQHF
TRBJ1-1	TRBV16	-	-	TGTGCCAGCAGCCAACTGCGGCTCGCGCAGGGCCCTTCGGACACTGAAGCTTTCTTT	CASSQLRLAQGPSDTEAFF
TRBJ2-7	TRBV9	-	-	TGTGCCAGCAGCGTAGGACTTTCCTTAGTTTGGGAGCAGTACTTC	CASSVGLSLVWEQYF
TRBJ2-6	TRBV11-2	-	once	TGTGCCAGCAGCTCGGGCTCTGGGGCCAACGTCCTGACTTTC	CASSSGSGANVLTF
TRBJ1-2	TRBV5-8	TRBD1	-	TGTGCCAGCAGCGCTGACAGGGACTATGGCTACACCTTC	CASSADRDYGYTF
TRBJ1-1	TRBV7-9	-	-	TGTGCCAGCAGCTTAGGGCAGGGCGGGAACACTGAAGCTTTCTTT	CASSLGQGGNTEAFF
TRBJ2-7	TRBV15	-	-	TGTGCCACCAGCGGAGAGGCCCACGGGTCAAGATACGAGCAGTACTTC	CATSGEAHGSRYEQYF
TRBJ2-5	TRBV7-9	TRBD1	-	TGTGCCAGCAGCTTATACTTCGGGACAGGAAAAGAGACCCAGTACTTC	CASSLYFGTGKETQYF
TRBJ2-7	TRBV29-1	-	-	TGCAGCGTTGATGGCTCAGGGAGGAGAAACGAGCAGTACTTC	CSVDGSGRRNEQYF
TRBJ2-5	TRBV18	TRBD1	-	TGTGCCAGCTCACCCGTAGAGGGGGCAGAGACCCAGTACTTC	CASSPVEGAETQYF
TRBJ2-7	TRBV5-8	-	-	TGTGCCAGCAGCCTCCCTAGCGTGGGTCCTTCCTACGAGCAGTACTTC	CASSLPSVGPSYEQYF
TRBJ2-1	TRBV4-1	TRBD2	few	TGCGCCAGCAGCCCTCGTCCTTTACGGGGGGACAATGAGCAGTTCTTC	CASSPRPLRGDNEQFF
TRBJ2-2	TRBV7-9	TRBD1	-	TGTGCCAGCAGCATAGCTCGACAGGGTAAGGGCACCGGGGAGCTGTTTTTT	CASSIARQGKGTGELFF